The 10 T cell receptor beta chains below all came from one sample that was sequenced in a study of regulatory T cells in long-lasting Graves disease. Through Arm-PCR of CDR3 regions and iRepertoire HTBI primers, TCR beta libraries were built. TCRdb analysed the multiplex PCR reads with MiXCR anew, one entry per CDR3 protein. Of under 800,000 distinct CDR3 sequences detected, about 15% appear once; the ten largest clones hold approximately 18%. Time point in this sample: newly diagnosed GD, antithyroid drugs for less than 3 months. PBMC RNA served as the TCR library source. These records were also assigned to another study, of T cells in Graves' hyperthyroidism and ophthalmopathy.

The source was peripheral blood mononuclear cells (PBMCs), collected at new diagnosis, from a patient treated with antithyroid drugs. These receptor sequences come from a woman aged 25 to 45 with Graves disease.

This sequence joins TRBV18 and TRBJ1-1, with D unclear. Per germline, CDR1 KGHSH and CDR2 LQKENI. Trimming removed 2 bases from V and 4 bases from J, with 8 bases in between. This CDR3 has 13 amino acids. In DNA, the CDR3 is TGTGCCAGCTCACCATTAGGGAGCACTGAAGCTTTCTTT. It translates to CASSPLGSTEAFF.

This clonotype was seen more than once but under ten times. As DNA, the CDR3 is TGTGCCAGCAGTTTATGGGGGGCCTTTGAGACCCAGTACTTC. Its protein is CASSLWGAFETQYF. The rearrangement joins TRBV12-3 or TRBV12-4 to TRBJ2-5; D is possibly TRBD1 or TRBD2 (6 bases each). The CDR3 runs 14 residues. Trimming left V 2 bases short and J 5 bases short, with 12 bases between.

The CDR3 spells CASSLTSRNYNEQFF. CDR3 sequence (DNA): TGCGCCAGCAGCTTGACCTCACGGAACTACAATGAGCAGTTCTTC. V and J are TRBV5-1 and TRBJ2-1; D unclear. Trimming took 1 base from V and 3 from J, leaving 11 bases between them. Germline V gene lookup returns CDR1 SGHRS and CDR2 YFSETQ. CDR3 length: 15 amino acids.

The sample holds a few counts of this clonotype. J is TRBJ1-1 and V is TRBV6-4; maybe TRBD1 (5 bases). V gave up 0 bases and J gave up 10 bases, with 15 bases separating them. Germline-derived CDR1 and CDR2 are MRHNA and SNTAGT. CDR3 length: 14 residues. CDR3 sequence reads: CASSDSIVRGRAFF. The DNA of the CDR3 is TGTGCCAGCAGTGACTCGATTGTAAGGGGTCGAGCTTTCTTT.

The sample holds many counts of this clonotype. This chain joins TRBV29-1 and TRBJ2-7; possibly TRBD2 for D (6 bases). The CDR3 length is 13 residues. CDR1 is SQVTM and CDR2 is ANQGSEA in the germline V gene. V lost 3 bases and J lost 2, with 11 bases in between. CDR3 in DNA: TGCAGCGTTGATACGGGAGTTACCTACGAGCAGTACTTC. Its translation is CSVDTGVTYEQYF.

Ten or more counts support this clonotype. The chain employs TRBV15 and TRBJ1-5; 9 bases are a match to TRBD1. Germline loops: CDR1 LNHNV, CDR2 YYDKDF (reference sequence). Losses at the gene ends were 8 bases for V and 1 base for J; bases not matched to a gene: 6. This CDR3 has 15 residues. The CDR3 DNA follows: TGTGCCACCCACCGGACAGGGGAGAGCAATCAGCCCCAGCATTTT. Translated: CATHRTGESNQPQHF.

The sample holds a few counts of this clonotype. The genes are TRBV7-2 and TRBJ1-4; D may be TRBD1 (5 bases). Trimming cost V 2 bases and J 1 base, with 17 bases left between them. Germline V gene data show CDR1 as SGHTA and CDR2 as FQGNSA. There are 18 residues in the CDR3. The CDR3 spells CASSLFLQGGGTNEKLFF. The DNA of the CDR3 is TGTGCCAGCAGCTTATTCCTCCAAGGTGGGGGAACTAATGAAAAACTGTTTTTT.

There are many counts of this clonotype. The chain recombines TRBV3-1 with TRBJ2-7, with TRBD1 matching over 9 bases. V lost 3 bases, J lost 0 bases, and 3 bases stayed unmatched. CDR1 and CDR2 from the germline V gene are LGHDT and YNNKEL (reference sequence). CDR3 size: 15 residues. This CDR3 reads CASSQEGQGSYEQYF. CDR3 DNA: TGTGCCAGCAGCCAGGAGGGACAGGGCTCCTACGAGCAGTACTTC.

This clonotype has a count of ten or more. The gene calls are TRBV7-3 and TRBJ2-1; D is possibly TRBD2 (5 bases). Germline V gene lookup returns CDR1 SGHTA and CDR2 FQGTGA. V lost 1 base to trimming and J lost 0 bases, with 16 bases between them. This CDR3 region has 18 residues. The CDR3 DNA reads as TGTGCCAGCAGCTTAAACCTGAGGGCGTTGAGCTCCTACAATGAGCAGTTCTTC. Encoded protein: CASSLNLRALSSYNEQFF.

This clonotype was seen at least ten times. This chain links TRBV28 with TRBJ2-7; 8 nucleotides match TRBD2. V trimming: 7 bases; J trimming: 6 bases; junction bases outside the gene matches: 14. This CDR3 is 15 amino acids long. The germline CDR1 and CDR2 sequences are MDHEN and SYDVKM. This chain's CDR3 is CASTPYGGLAGEQYF. In DNA form, the CDR3 reads TGTGCCAGCACCCCCTATGGGGGGCTAGCGGGCGAGCAGTACTTC.